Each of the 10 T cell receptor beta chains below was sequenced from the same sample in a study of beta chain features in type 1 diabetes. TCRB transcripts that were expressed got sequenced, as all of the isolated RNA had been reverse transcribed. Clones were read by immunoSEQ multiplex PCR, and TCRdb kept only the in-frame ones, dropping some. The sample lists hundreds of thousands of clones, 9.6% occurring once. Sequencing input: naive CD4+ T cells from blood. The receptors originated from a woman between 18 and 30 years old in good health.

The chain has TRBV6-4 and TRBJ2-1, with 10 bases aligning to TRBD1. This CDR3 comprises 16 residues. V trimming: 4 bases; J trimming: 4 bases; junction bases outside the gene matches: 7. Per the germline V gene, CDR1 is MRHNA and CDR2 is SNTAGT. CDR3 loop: CASSGQGAVSYNEQFF. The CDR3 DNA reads TGTGCCAGCAGTGGACAGGGGGCTGTATCGTACAATGAGCAGTTCTTC.

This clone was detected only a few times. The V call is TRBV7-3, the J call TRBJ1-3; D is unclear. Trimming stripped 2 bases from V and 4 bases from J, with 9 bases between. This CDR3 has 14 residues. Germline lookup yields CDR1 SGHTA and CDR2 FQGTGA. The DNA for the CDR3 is TGTGCCAGCAGCTTATCGGGATCCGGAAACACCATATATTTT. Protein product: CASSLSGSGNTIYF. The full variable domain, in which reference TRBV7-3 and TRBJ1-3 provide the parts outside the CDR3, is GAGVSQTPSNKVTEKGKYVELRCDPISGHTALYWYRQSLGQGPEFLIYFQGTGAADDSGLPNDRFFAVRPEGSVSTLKIQRTERGDSAVYLCASSLSGSGNTIYFGEGSWLTVV.

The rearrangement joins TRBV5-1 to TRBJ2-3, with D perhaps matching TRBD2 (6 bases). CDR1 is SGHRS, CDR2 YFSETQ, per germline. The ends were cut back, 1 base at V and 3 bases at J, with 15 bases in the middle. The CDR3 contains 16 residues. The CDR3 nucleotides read TGCGCCAGCAGCTTGCTCGGGGGAGGAGTGACAGATACGCAGTATTTT. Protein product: CASSLLGGGVTDTQYF.

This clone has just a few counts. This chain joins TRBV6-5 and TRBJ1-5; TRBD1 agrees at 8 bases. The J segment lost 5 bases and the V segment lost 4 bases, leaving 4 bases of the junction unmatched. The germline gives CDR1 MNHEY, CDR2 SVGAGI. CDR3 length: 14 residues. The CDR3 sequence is CASSFSGGDQPQHF. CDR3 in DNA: TGTGCCAGCAGTTTTTCAGGGGGCGATCAGCCCCAGCATTTT.

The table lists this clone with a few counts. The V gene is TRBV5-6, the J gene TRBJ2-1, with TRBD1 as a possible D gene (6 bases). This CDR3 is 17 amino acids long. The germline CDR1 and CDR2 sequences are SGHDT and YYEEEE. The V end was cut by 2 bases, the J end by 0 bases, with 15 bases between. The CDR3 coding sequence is TGTGCCAGCAGCTTAGGGGGAGCATTGACCTCCTACAATGAGCAGTTCTTC. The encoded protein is CASSLGGALTSYNEQFF.

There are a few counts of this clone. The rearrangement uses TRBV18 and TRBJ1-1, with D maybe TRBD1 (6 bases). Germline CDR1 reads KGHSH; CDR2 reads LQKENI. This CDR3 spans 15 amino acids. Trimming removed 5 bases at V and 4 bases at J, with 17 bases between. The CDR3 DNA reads TGTGCCAGCTCAGGGAGACAGGTGGGGACCACTGAAGCTTTCTTT. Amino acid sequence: CASSGRQVGTTEAFF.

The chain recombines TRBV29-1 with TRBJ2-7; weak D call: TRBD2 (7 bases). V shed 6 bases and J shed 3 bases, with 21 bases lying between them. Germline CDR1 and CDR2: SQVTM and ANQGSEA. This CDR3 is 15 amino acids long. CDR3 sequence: CSVAGHLKGSYEQYF. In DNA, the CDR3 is TGCAGCGTAGCGGGACACTTAAAAGGGAGCTACGAGCAGTACTTC.

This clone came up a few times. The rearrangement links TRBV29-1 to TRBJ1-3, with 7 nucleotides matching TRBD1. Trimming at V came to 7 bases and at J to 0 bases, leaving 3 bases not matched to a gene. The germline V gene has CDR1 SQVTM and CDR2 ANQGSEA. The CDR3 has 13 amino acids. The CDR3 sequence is CSAGQVSGNTIYF. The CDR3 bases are TGCAGCGCCGGACAGGTCTCTGGAAACACCATATATTTT.

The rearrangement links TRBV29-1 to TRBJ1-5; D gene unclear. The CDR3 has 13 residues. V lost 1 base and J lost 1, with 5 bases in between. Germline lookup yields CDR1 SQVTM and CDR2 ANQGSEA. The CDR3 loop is CSVEVQSNQPQHF. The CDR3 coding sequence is TGCAGCGTTGAAGTACAGAGCAATCAGCCCCAGCATTTT. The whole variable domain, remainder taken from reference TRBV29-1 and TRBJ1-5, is SAVISQKPSRDICQRGTSLTIQCQVDSQVTMMFWYRQQPGQSLTLIATANQGSEATYESGFVIDKFPISRPNLTFSTLTVSNMSPEDSSIYLCSVEVQSNQPQHFGDGTRLSIL.

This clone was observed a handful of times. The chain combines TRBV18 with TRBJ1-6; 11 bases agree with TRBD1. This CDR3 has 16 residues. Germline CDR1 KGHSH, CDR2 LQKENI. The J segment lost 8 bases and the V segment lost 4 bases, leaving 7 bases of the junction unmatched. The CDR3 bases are TGTGCCAGCTCACTCTGGACAGGGGGCGGTGATTCACCCCTCCACTTT. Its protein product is CASSLWTGGGDSPLHF. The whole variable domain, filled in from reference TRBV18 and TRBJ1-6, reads NAGVMQNPRHLVRRRGQEARLRCSPMKGHSHVYWYRQLPEEGLKFMVYLQKENIIDESGMPKERFSAEFPKEGPSILRIQQVVRGDSAAYFCASSLWTGGGDSPLHFGNGTRLTVT.